Below are 28 T cell receptor beta chains sequenced from a single sample in a study of regulatory T cells in long-lasting Graves disease. Specified time point: persistent/refractory GD, antithyroid drugs over 5 years with positive TRAb. The TCR library was prepared using RNA isolated from PBMCs. Arm-PCR of CDR3 regions with iRepertoire HTBI primers generated TCR beta libraries. Using its own MiXCR run on the multiplex PCR reads, TCRdb lists one record per CDR3 protein. The data show over 350,000 distinct CDR3 sequences, about a fifth seen once. The specimen was peripheral blood mononuclear cells (PBMCs), collected when the disease was refractory, from a patient treated with antithyroid drugs. The receptors were gathered from a female donor with Graves disease.

The J gene is TRBJ2-5, the V gene TRBV4-3; D might be TRBD2 (5 bases). Germline V lookup: CDR1 LGHNA, CDR2 YSLEER. Deletions cut 1 base from V and 7 bases from J, with 7 bases between. The CDR3 totals 12 residues. The CDR3 nucleotides read TGCGCCAGCAGCCAAGGTCGGGGGACCCAGTACTTC. Translating it yields CASSQGRGTQYF.

J is TRBJ2-2 and V is TRBV3-1, with TRBD1 matching over 9 bases. CDR3 length: 18 amino acids. The trim removed 4 bases at V and 4 bases at J, leaving 13 bases unmatched. The germline V gene encodes CDR1 LGHDT and CDR2 YNNKEL (reference sequence). In DNA form, the CDR3 reads TGTGCCAGCAGCCCGGGGAGGATAACAGGGGGCGGCACCGGGGAGCTGTTTTTT. It encodes CASSPGRITGGGTGELFF.

Comments on this clonotype: Compared with germline, one end of the junction differs, possibly owing to a read error. This chain joins TRBV7-2 and TRBJ2-5; D is perhaps TRBD1 or TRBD2 (5 bases each). Germline CDR1 reads SGHTA; CDR2 reads FQGNSA. CDR3 length equals 13 residues. This chain's CDR3 is CASSQVQGEAQYF. The CDR3 region has the DNA TGCGCCAGCAGCCAAGTGCAGGGAGAGGCCCAGTACTTC.

This clonotype was picked up many times. The chain recombines TRBV2 with TRBJ1-4; 9 bases align to TRBD1. In germline, CDR1 is SNHLY, CDR2 FYNNEI. There are 14 residues in the CDR3. Trimming took 5 bases from V and 8 from J; bases not matched to a gene: 6. The CDR3 nucleotides read TGTGCCAGCAGTCGACAGGGGGTCGGCGAAAAACTGTTTTTT. This translates into CASSRQGVGEKLFF.

This chain links TRBV25-1 with TRBJ2-4; 7 bases agree with TRBD1. This CDR3 region has 14 residues. Germline CDR1 is MGHDK and CDR2 is SYGVNS. Trimming removed 3 bases from V and 7 bases from J; junction bases left unmatched: 6. CDR3 protein: CASSDSARGNIQYF. The CDR3 DNA is TGTGCCAGCAGTGATTCGGCCAGGGGGAACATTCAGTACTTC.

This clonotype was counted at least ten times. The CDR3 DNA is TGTGCCAGCAGCGACGTACGACAGGGAAACATTCAGTACTTC. It codes for CASSDVRQGNIQYF. V and J are TRBV11-2 and TRBJ2-4, with 7 positions matching TRBD1. Germline-derived CDR1 and CDR2 are SGHAT and FQNNGV. V lost 5 bases to trimming and J lost 6 bases; unmatched junction nucleotides: 7. This CDR3 has 14 amino acids.

This rearrangement joins TRBV3-1 to TRBJ2-1; 9 positions match TRBD2. Germline V gives CDR1 LGHDT, CDR2 YNNKEL (reference sequence). The CDR3 totals 14 residues. V shed 4 bases, J shed 7 bases, and the junction held 5 bases outside the gene matches. CDR3 coding DNA: TGTGCCAGCAGCCTTAGCGGGGGCTTAAATGAGCAGTTCTTC. Residues: CASSLSGGLNEQFF.

In its sample, this clonotype was seen a few times. The chain combines TRBV19 with TRBJ2-2, with D possibly TRBD2 on 6 matching bases. The CDR3 length is 16 residues. CDR1 is LNHDA, CDR2 SQIVND, per germline (reference sequence). V dropped 3 bases and J dropped 5 bases, with 16 bases sitting between them. CDR3 bases: TGTGCCAGTAGTATCGGACCCCAGGGAGGAACCGGGGAGCTGTTTTTT. Amino acid sequence: CASSIGPQGGTGELFF.

The rearrangement links TRBV7-9 to TRBJ1-2; D is unresolved. The CDR3 has 14 amino acids. Germline loops: CDR1 SEHNR, CDR2 FQNEAQ (reference sequence). V dropped 7 bases and J dropped 0 bases, with 12 bases sitting between them. DNA for the CDR3: TGTGCCAGCAACAGTCTGGGAGCTAACTATGGCTACACCTTC. It specifies CASNSLGANYGYTF.

At least ten counts were recorded for this clonotype. This chain uses TRBV7-3 with TRBJ2-5; the D is unclear. The CDR3 contains 12 residues. V lost 2 bases to trimming and J lost 7 bases, with 8 bases between them. Germline V lookup: CDR1 SGHTA, CDR2 FQGTGA. CDR3 loop: CASSLSGGTQYF. CDR3 nucleotides: TGTGCCAGCAGCTTATCGGGCGGGACCCAGTACTTC.

This clonotype has only a few counts. Sequence at one end of the junction differs from germline and may be a read error. The V call is TRBV19, the J call TRBJ1-2, with unresolved D. Per germline, CDR1 LNHDA and CDR2 SQIVND (reference sequence). The CDR3 consists of 14 residues. CDR3 region: CASTNQGGPYGYAF. CDR3 DNA: TGTGCCAGTACTAACCAAGGCGGCCCCTATGGCTACGCCTTC.

This clonotype showed up just a few times. J is TRBJ1-1 and V is TRBV19, with D unclear. CDR3 length equals 14 residues. V was pared by 5 bases and J by 0 bases, with 10 bases between. From germline, CDR1 is LNHDA and CDR2 SQIVND (reference sequence). CDR3 coding DNA: TGTGCCAGTAGTCCTGATACCGTGAACACTGAAGCTTTCTTT. Translated: CASSPDTVNTEAFF.

This clonotype has just a few counts. The chain recombines TRBV7-2 with TRBJ2-1, with 10 nucleotides matching TRBD2. Germline loops: CDR1 SGHTA, CDR2 FQGNSA. The CDR3 is made up of 15 amino acids. Trimming removed 1 base from V and 6 bases from J; junction bases left unmatched: 3. The CDR3 sequence is CASSLVSSGSNEQFF. CDR3 nucleotides: TGTGCCAGCAGCTTAGTGTCTAGCGGGAGCAATGAGCAGTTCTTC.

In its sample, this clonotype was seen a few times. The rearrangement links TRBV3-1 to TRBJ2-2; the D is unclear. The CDR3 extends over 17 amino acids. Trimming removed 1 base from V and 0 bases from J, with 12 bases in between. Germline values: CDR1 LGHDT, CDR2 YNNKEL (reference sequence). Here the CDR3 reads CASSQVLHRTNTGELFF. In DNA form, the CDR3 reads TGTGCCAGCAGCCAAGTACTACACCGAACGAACACCGGGGAGCTGTTTTTT. The whole variable domain, remainder taken from reference TRBV3-1 and TRBJ2-2, is DTAVSQTPKYLVTQMGNDKSIKCEQNLGHDTMYWYKQDSKKFLKIMFSYNNKELIINETVPNRFSPKSPDKAHLNLHINSLELGDSAVYFCASSQVLHRTNTGELFFGEGSRLTVL.

The chain combines TRBV29-1 with TRBJ1-2; 7 positions match TRBD1. The V gene's germline CDR1 is SQVTM and CDR2 ANQGSEA. Losses at the gene ends were 7 bases for V and 6 bases for J; bases not matched to a gene: 8. The CDR3 runs to 12 residues. The CDR3 coding sequence is TGCAGCGGAGGGGGACAGACTAATGGCTACACCTTC. It specifies CSGGGQTNGYTF.

The sample holds many counts of this clonotype. J is TRBJ1-4 and V is TRBV24-1; no reliable D call. Germline CDR1 reads KGHDR; CDR2 reads SFDVKD. Trimming left V 1 base short and J 8 bases short, with 4 bases between. The CDR3 contains 12 residues. DNA for the CDR3: TGTGCCACCAGTGATTTCGGCGAAAAACTGTTTTTT. Translating it yields CATSDFGEKLFF.

At least ten counts were recorded for this clonotype. This sequence joins TRBV3-1 and TRBJ1-5; 8 positions match TRBD1. The CDR3 consists of 14 residues. Germline V gene sequence: CDR1 LGHDT, CDR2 YNNKEL (reference sequence). The V segment lost 6 bases and the J segment 7 bases; nucleotides outside the gene matches: 8. In nucleotides, the CDR3 is TGTGCCAGCAGTACGGACAGGGTAAGCCAGCCCCAGCATTTT. Protein product: CASSTDRVSQPQHF. Using reference TRBV3-1 and TRBJ1-5 for the parts outside the CDR3, the full variable domain is DTAVSQTPKYLVTQMGNDKSIKCEQNLGHDTMYWYKQDSKKFLKIMFSYNNKELIINETVPNRFSPKSPDKAHLNLHINSLELGDSAVYFCASSTDRVSQPQHFGDGTRLSIL.

The table lists this clonotype with many counts. The chain joins TRBV7-2 to TRBJ2-5; 8 bases match TRBD1. J gave up 5 bases and V 1 base, and 6 bases lay outside the gene matches. From germline, CDR1 is SGHTA and CDR2 FQGNSA. The CDR3 runs 15 residues. The CDR3 sequence is CASSLGSGGAETQYF. The CDR3 DNA sequence: TGTGCCAGCAGCTTAGGTTCAGGGGGCGCGGAGACCCAGTACTTC.

In the case of this clonotype: This sequence may be a read error, since a much larger clone differs from it by one base. This rearrangement joins TRBV12-3 or TRBV12-4 to TRBJ1-6; D may be TRBD1 (5 bases). The CDR3 is 14 amino acids. V shed 3 bases and J shed 8 bases, with 11 bases lying between them. CDR3 sequence reads: CASSLVRGDSPLHF. The CDR3 bases are TGTGCCAGCAGTTTGGTGAGGGGCGATTCACCCCTCCACTTT.

Worth noting for this clonotype: The likely explanation is a read error, given a far larger clone one base away. The rearrangement links TRBV6-9 to TRBJ2-6; TRBD1 matches 7 bases. In germline, CDR1 is MNHGY, CDR2 SVAAGI. There are 17 residues in the CDR3. V shed 4 bases and J 0 bases; nucleotides not matched to a gene: 6. CDR3 sequence: CASSWDRQSSGANVLTF. In DNA form, the CDR3 reads TGTGCCAGCAGTTGGGACAGACAGTCCTCTGGGGCCAACGTCCTGACTTTC.

Many counts were recorded for this clonotype. The V gene is TRBV20-1, the J gene TRBJ2-7; 8 nucleotides line up with TRBD1. Germline V lookup: CDR1 DFQATT, CDR2 SNEGSKA (reference sequence). The CDR3 sequence is 15 residues long. Trimming cost V 1 base and J 3 bases; bases outside gene matches: 8. CDR3 residues: CSARVADRAHYEQYF. The CDR3 DNA sequence: TGCAGTGCTAGAGTAGCGGACAGGGCGCACTACGAGCAGTACTTC.

The table lists this clonotype with a few counts. This rearrangement joins TRBV30 to TRBJ2-7; 11 nucleotides line up with TRBD2. The CDR3 contains 14 residues. Germline lookup yields CDR1 GTSNPN and CDR2 SVGIG (reference sequence). V gave up 4 bases and J gave up 6 bases; unmatched junction bases: 8. CDR3 in DNA: TGTGCCTGGATTAGCGGGAGGGCCCGGAGCGAGCAGTACTTC. Its protein is CAWISGRARSEQYF.

This clonotype occurred many times. The chain joins TRBV6-5 to TRBJ2-7, with 7 nucleotides matching TRBD1. Germline lookup yields CDR1 MNHEY and CDR2 SVGAGI. This CDR3 has 15 residues. J gave up 4 bases and V 3 bases, and 9 bases lay outside the gene matches. Written as DNA, the CDR3 is TGTGCCAGCAGTTATACCCACGGGACAGTTTACGAGCAGTACTTC. This translates into CASSYTHGTVYEQYF.

This clonotype showed up just a few times. The V call is TRBV5-5, the J call TRBJ2-2; D unclear. The CDR3 has 13 amino acids. Trimming took 4 bases from V and 7 from J, leaving 11 bases between them. CDR1 and CDR2 from the germline V gene are SGHKS and YYEKEE (reference sequence). The CDR3 sequence is CASSGRVGGELFF. The CDR3 DNA follows: TGTGCCAGCAGCGGTCGGGTCGGCGGGGAGCTGTTTTTT.

The chain couples TRBV10-3 to TRBJ2-7, with D possibly being TRBD1 or TRBD2 (6 bases each). CDR1 is ENHRY and CDR2 is SYGVKD in the germline V gene. The CDR3 totals 15 residues. The V end was cut by 6 bases, the J end by 7 bases, with 22 bases between. CDR3: CAIRGSEGGKREQYF. CDR3 DNA sequence: TGTGCCATCAGGGGGAGTGAGGGGGGAAAGCGAGAGCAGTACTTC.

V usage is TRBV19 and J usage is TRBJ1-5; TRBD1 matches 7 bases. The CDR3 sequence is 12 residues long. Germline values: CDR1 LNHDA, CDR2 SQIVND (reference sequence). Losses at the gene ends were 5 bases for V and 16 bases for J; bases not matched to a gene: 11. The CDR3 loop reads CASSFPTGAKHF. CDR3 nucleotide sequence: TGTGCCAGTAGTTTTCCAACAGGGGCAAAACATTTT.

This clonotype was observed at least ten times. The chain joins TRBV2 to TRBJ1-1; tentatively, D is TRBD1 (6 bases). Germline values: CDR1 SNHLY, CDR2 FYNNEI. The CDR3 has 13 amino acids. V lost 8 bases to trimming and J lost 8 bases, with 18 bases between them. The CDR3 DNA reads as TGTGCCAGCGCACGGTGGGGGGGCGGAGAAGCTTTCTTT. This codes for CASARWGGGEAFF.

The chain joins TRBV3-1 to TRBJ2-3; no clear D. Germline V gene lookup returns CDR1 LGHDT and CDR2 YNNKEL (reference sequence). The CDR3 totals 11 residues. V was cut by 3 bases and J by 6 bases, with 4 bases left in between. Here the CDR3 reads CASSQKDTQYF. Here the CDR3 DNA reads TGTGCCAGCAGCCAGAAGGATACGCAGTATTTT.